This T cell receptor beta chain was captured by sequencing in a study of early T cells in non-severe SARS-CoV-2 infection (TCRdb year 2021). In terms of the full investigation: Because TCR sequencing relied on bulk RNA taken from unsorted whole blood, pairing of alpha and beta chains was not possible. Beyond this particular receptor, the publication reports: VDJdb matching was skewed toward anti-spike CD8 responses and likely underestimated virus-specific expansions, missing private and CD4 specificities.

This clonotype appeared a few times. Its target antigen remains unknown. No much larger clone is present one base from it, and per-base qualities are unavailable. Inclusive of the bounding cysteine and phenylalanine, the CDR3 is 16 residues long. Of the read, only the CDR3 DNA is kept; its 48 bases are in frame from base 1. The germline V gene (reference sequence) specifies SGHAT as CDR1 and FQDESV as CDR2. The trim is 2 bases for V and 10 bases for J, with a gap of 23 bases between the germline ends. The method was 5' RACE. TCRdb lists the instrument as NextSeq 500. Unique molecular identifiers were attached to individual cDNA molecules in the TCR library protocol so that sequencing error and PCR bias could be corrected. Both TCR alpha and beta chains were sequenced, and tight co-correlation was observed between alpha and beta sequence abundances in each sample. In the authors' own workflow: V gene, J gene and CDR3 annotation of TCR sequences was performed with Decombinator V4. TCRs were defined as expanded if a significant change between any two time points was detected under a Poisson model with p below 0.0001. TCR abundances were normalised to the total number of TCRs sequenced in each sample and reported as counts per million. TRAV1-2 paired with TRAJ12, TRAJ20 or TRAJ33 defined MAIT TCRs, while TRAV10 paired with TRAJ18 defined iNKT TCRs. VDJdb, accessed on 1 November 2021, was searched for TCRs annotated for CMV, EBV and SARS-CoV-2, and TCRs annotated for more than one antigen were excluded. TCRdb reran the public reads through fastp at Q25 and MiXCR, keeping productive beta chains. Each entry merges the rows of one CDR3 protein and shows their most common DNA and genes. The V and J calls and clone size come from TCRdb's table, not from the authors' own analysis. Counted in this sample were 70,000 to 90,000 distinct CDR3 sequences; 15% to 17% of them appeared once. The ten largest clonotypes hold roughly 12% of the sample.

Set within a cohort of healthcare workers in London, UK, this nested case-control study involved weekly PCR testing of nasopharyngeal swabs along with blood sampling. Healthcare workers were recruited during the week of the UK lockdown, between 23 and 31 March 2020, and followed weekly for up to roughly 15 weeks. The sequence is built from TRBV11-1 and TRBJ1-2, with the D gene not confidently named. This receptor was identified in an adult who was a healthcare worker with PCR-confirmed SARS-CoV-2 infection or an uninfected control (not recorded which). Sequencing was done on a sample of whole blood. The CDR3 is CASSLLRRSGAGDYTF. The sequenced DNA is TGTGCCAGCAGCTTATTAAGGCGGTCAGGAGCCGGTGACTACACCTTC. Supplemented by the reference TRBV11-1 and TRBJ1-2 proteins around the CDR3, the complete variable domain is EAEVAQSPRYKITEKSQAVAFWCDPISGHATLYWYRQILGQGPELLVQFQDESVVDDSQLPKDRFSAERLKGVDSTLKIQPAELGDSAMYLCASSLLRRSGAGDYTFGSGTRLTVV.